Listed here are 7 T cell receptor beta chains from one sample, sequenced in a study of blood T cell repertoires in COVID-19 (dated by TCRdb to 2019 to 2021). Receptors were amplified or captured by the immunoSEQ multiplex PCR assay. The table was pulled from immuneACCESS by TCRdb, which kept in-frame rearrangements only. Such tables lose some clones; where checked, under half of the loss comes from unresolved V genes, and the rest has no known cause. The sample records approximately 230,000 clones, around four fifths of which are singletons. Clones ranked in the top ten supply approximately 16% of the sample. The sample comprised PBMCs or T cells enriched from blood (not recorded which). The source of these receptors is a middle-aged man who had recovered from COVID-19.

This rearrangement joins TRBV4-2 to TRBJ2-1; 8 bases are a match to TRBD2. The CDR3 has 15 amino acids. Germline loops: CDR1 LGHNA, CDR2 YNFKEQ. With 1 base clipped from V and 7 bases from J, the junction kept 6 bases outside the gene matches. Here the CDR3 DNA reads TGTGCCAGCAGCCAAGCGGGGGGGGTTCGGAATGAGCAGTTCTTC. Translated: CASSQAGGVRNEQFF.

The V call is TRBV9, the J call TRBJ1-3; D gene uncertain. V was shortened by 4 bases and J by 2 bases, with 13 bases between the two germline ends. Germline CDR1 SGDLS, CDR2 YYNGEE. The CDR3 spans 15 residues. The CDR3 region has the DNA TGTGCCAGCAGCCCTTCGGACTGGGCTGGAAACACCATATATTTT. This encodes CASSPSDWAGNTIYF.

CDR3 nucleotide sequence: TGTGCCACACGGCCCAGCGGGAGCTACAATGAGCAGTTCTTC. This codes for CATRPSGSYNEQFF. This rearrangement joins TRBV28 to TRBJ2-1; 8 bases fit TRBD2. Trimming cost V 10 bases and J 3 bases; bases outside gene matches: 8. Germline V gene data show CDR1 as MDHEN and CDR2 as SYDVKM. The CDR3 runs to 14 residues.

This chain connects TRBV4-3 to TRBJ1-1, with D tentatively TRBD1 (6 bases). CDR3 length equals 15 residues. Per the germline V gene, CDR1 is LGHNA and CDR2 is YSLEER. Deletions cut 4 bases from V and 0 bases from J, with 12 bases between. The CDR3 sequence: CASSPGGTLNTEAFF. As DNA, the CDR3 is TGCGCCAGCAGCCCGGGGGGGACACTGAACACTGAAGCTTTCTTT.

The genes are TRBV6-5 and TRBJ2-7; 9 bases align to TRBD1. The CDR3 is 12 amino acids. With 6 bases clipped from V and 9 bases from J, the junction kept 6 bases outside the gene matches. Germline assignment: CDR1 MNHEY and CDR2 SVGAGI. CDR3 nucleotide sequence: TGTGCCAGCAGCCCGGGACAGGGACGGCAGTACTTC. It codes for CASSPGQGRQYF.

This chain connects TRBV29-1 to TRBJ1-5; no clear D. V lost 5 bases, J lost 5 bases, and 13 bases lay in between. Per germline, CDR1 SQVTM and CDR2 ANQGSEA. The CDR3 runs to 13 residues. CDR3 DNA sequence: TGCAGCGTTAAAAACGAGAGGGATCAGCCCCAGCATTTT. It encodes CSVKNERDQPQHF.

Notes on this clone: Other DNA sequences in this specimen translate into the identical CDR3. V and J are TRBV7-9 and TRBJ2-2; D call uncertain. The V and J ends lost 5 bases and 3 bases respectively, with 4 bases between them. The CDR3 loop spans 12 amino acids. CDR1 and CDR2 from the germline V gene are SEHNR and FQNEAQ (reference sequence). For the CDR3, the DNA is TGTGCCAGCAGCCCCGACACCGGGGAGCTGTTTTTT. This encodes CASSPDTGELFF. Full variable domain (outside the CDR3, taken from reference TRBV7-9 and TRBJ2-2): DTGVSQNPRHKITKRGQNVTFRCDPISEHNRLYWYRQTLGQGPEFLTYFQNEAQLEKSRLLSDRFSAERPKGSFSTLEIQRTEQGDSAMYLCASSPDTGELFFGEGSRLTVL.